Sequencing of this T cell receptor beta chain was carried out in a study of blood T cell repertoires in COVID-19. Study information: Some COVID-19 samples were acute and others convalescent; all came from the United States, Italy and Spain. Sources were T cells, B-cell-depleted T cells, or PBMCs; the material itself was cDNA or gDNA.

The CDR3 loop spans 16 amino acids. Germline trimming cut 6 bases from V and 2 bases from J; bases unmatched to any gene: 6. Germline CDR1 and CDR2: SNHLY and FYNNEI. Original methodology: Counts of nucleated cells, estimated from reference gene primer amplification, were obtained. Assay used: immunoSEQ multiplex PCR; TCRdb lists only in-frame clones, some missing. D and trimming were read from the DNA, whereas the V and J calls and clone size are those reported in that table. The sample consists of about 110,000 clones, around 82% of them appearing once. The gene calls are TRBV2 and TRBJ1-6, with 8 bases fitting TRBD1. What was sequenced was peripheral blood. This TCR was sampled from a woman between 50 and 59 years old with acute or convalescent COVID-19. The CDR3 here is CASRQGAPTYNSPLHF. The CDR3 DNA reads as TGTGCCAGCAGGCAGGGGGCCCCCACCTATAATTCACCCCTCCACTTT.